This passage covers 12 T cell receptor beta chains from one sample sequenced in a study of T cell changes during pregnancy in multiple sclerosis. TCRdb's copy holds only in-frame clones and misses some; the assay was immunoSEQ multiplex PCR. The table includes tens of thousands of clones, roughly 93% detected once. The specimen was peripheral blood, collected in the second trimester of pregnancy. The source is a female donor with multiple sclerosis, enrolled in a pregnancy study.

The rearrangement joins TRBV7-6 to TRBJ1-1; the D is unclear. The CDR3 is 13 residues long. Germline V CDR1 and CDR2: SGHVS, FNYEAQ. Trimming cost V 8 bases and J 1 base, with 11 bases left between them. DNA for the CDR3: TGTGCCAGCGGCGAGGGAGGGAACACTGAAGCTTTCTTT. Its translation: CASGEGGNTEAFF.

The chain links TRBV19 to TRBJ1-2; 8 nucleotides agree with TRBD1. The germline gives CDR1 LNHDA, CDR2 SQIVND (reference sequence). V lost 6 bases, J lost 8 bases, and 11 bases stayed unmatched. The CDR3 runs to 14 residues. CDR3: CASRLTGGVRGYTF. The CDR3 DNA reads as TGTGCCAGTAGGTTAACAGGGGGAGTTCGGGGCTACACCTTC.

The rearrangement uses TRBV19 and TRBJ1-2; 8 nucleotides match TRBD1. V dropped 4 bases and J dropped 6; count of bases not matched to a gene: 7. Germline CDR1 LNHDA, CDR2 SQIVND (reference sequence). This CDR3 has 14 residues. CDR3 nucleotides: TGTGCCAGTAGTACCGACAGGGGAGGTCATGGCTACACCTTC. Protein product: CASSTDRGGHGYTF.

J is TRBJ2-2 and V is TRBV7-8, with 8 bases aligning to TRBD1. Germline loops: CDR1 SGHVS, CDR2 FQNEAQ. The CDR3 has 17 residues. V dropped 5 bases and J dropped 9; count of bases not matched to a gene: 17. The CDR3 reads CASSPILRQGINRELFF. CDR3 coding DNA: TGTGCCAGCAGCCCCATTCTGAGACAGGGGATTAACCGGGAGCTGTTTTTT.

The J gene is TRBJ2-5, the V gene TRBV6-7; 10 nucleotides match TRBD2. TRBV6-7 has ORF status, its function being uncertain. The CDR3 is 17 amino acids. The V gene end was trimmed by 2 bases and the J gene end by 4 bases; junction bases not matched to a gene: 10. CDR3 sequence (DNA): TGTGCCAGCAGTTACCGGGCTAGCGGGGGAAGGGGAGAGACCCAGTACTTC. Encoded protein: CASSYRASGGRGETQYF.

The chain uses TRBV28 and TRBJ2-5, with TRBD1 identical over 7 bases. With V trimmed by 5 bases and J by 1 base, 10 bases remained unmatched. The CDR3 spans 16 residues. Germline CDR1 reads MDHEN; CDR2 reads SYDVKM. This CDR3 is CASSPNRGTGQETQYF. CDR3 in DNA: TGTGCCAGCAGTCCAAACAGGGGAACCGGCCAAGAGACCCAGTACTTC. Filled out from reference TRBV28 and TRBJ2-5, the complete variable domain reads DVKVTQSSRYLVKRTGEKVFLECVQDMDHENMFWYRQDPGLGLRLIYFSYDVKMKEKGDIPEGYSVSREKKERFSLILESASTNQTSMYLCASSPNRGTGQETQYFGPGTRLLVL.

The V gene is TRBV9, the J gene TRBJ2-5, with 9 positions matching TRBD2. Germline lookup yields CDR1 SGDLS and CDR2 YYNGEE. J was trimmed by 0 bases and V by 2 bases; bases with no gene match: 17. The CDR3 sequence is 20 residues long. CDR3 nucleotides: TGTGCCAGCAGCGTCAGCCTAGAGGGGCGGGGGGGACAGTACCAAGAGACCCAGTACTTC. Its protein product is CASSVSLEGRGGQYQETQYF.

The sample holds a few counts of this clone. The chain links TRBV18 to TRBJ1-1; D remains unclear. CDR3 length: 15 residues. Between the trimmed V and J ends, which lost 2 bases and 0 bases, there was a span of 10 bases. Germline CDR1 reads KGHSH; CDR2 reads LQKENI. DNA for the CDR3: TGTGCCAGCTCACCAATACAAGAGGTGAACACTGAAGCTTTCTTT. Translation gives CASSPIQEVNTEAFF.

V and J are TRBV11-2 and TRBJ1-5; D may be TRBD1 (6 bases). V dropped 7 bases and J dropped 5 bases, with 15 bases sitting between them. The CDR3 runs to 14 residues. Looked up from germline, CDR1 is SGHAT and CDR2 is FQNNGV. DNA for the CDR3: TGTGCCAGCACGTCTGGGGGCGCGGATCAGCCCCAGCATTTT. It translates to CASTSGGADQPQHF. Variable domain in full (rest from reference TRBV11-2 and TRBJ1-5): EAGVAQSPRYKIIEKRQSVAFWCNPISGHATLYWYQQILGQGPKLLIQFQNNGVVDDSQLPKDRFSAERLKGVDSTLKIQPAKLEDSAVYLCASTSGGADQPQHFGDGTRLSIL.

The J gene is TRBJ2-7, the V gene TRBV18, with 9 nucleotides matching TRBD2. V dropped 3 bases and J dropped 4; count of bases not matched to a gene: 10. The CDR3 runs to 16 residues. Germline CDR1 KGHSH, CDR2 LQKENI. CDR3 bases: TGTGCCAGCTCACCTATAGAAACTAGCGGGCGTTACGAGCAGTACTTC. It yields the protein CASSPIETSGRYEQYF.

J is TRBJ2-7 and V is TRBV5-6, with unresolved D. Germline CDR1 reads SGHDT; CDR2 reads YYEEEE. V lost 2 bases, J lost 0 bases, and 12 bases lay in between. This CDR3 has 15 residues. CDR3 sequence: CASSFSLVHSYEQYF. In DNA form, the CDR3 reads TGTGCCAGCAGCTTTTCGCTAGTACACTCCTACGAGCAGTACTTC.

The chain links TRBV7-3 to TRBJ1-1; the D is unclear. V lost 1 base and J lost 2, with 8 bases in between. The CDR3 sequence is 14 residues long. Germline loops: CDR1 SGHTA, CDR2 FQGTGA. The CDR3 DNA reads TGTGCCAGCAGCTTAATTGCCGGTAACACTGAAGCTTTCTTT. Translating gives CASSLIAGNTEAFF.